This section outlines one T cell receptor beta chain sequence together with its context. As yet, its antigen is unknown. This sample is drawn from a study of a mutant IDH1 vaccine in newly diagnosed glioma. As for the study in general: Onset of vaccination occurred 4-6 weeks following radiotherapy alone, or with temozolomide cycles.

Time point defined: week 5, during vaccination. Each dose of the vaccine consisted of 300 ug of mutant IDH1 20-mer peptide, with topical imiquimod. The table came from immunoSEQ multiplex PCR; TCRdb's copy has only in-frame clones and leaves some out. The table lists nearly 55,000 clones, approximately 80% of them singletons. CDR1 is SGHRS and CDR2 is YFSETQ in the germline V gene. CDR3 length: 12 amino acids. Trimming stripped 1 base from V and 1 base from J, with 2 bases between. The genes are TRBV5-1 and TRBJ2-5; no definite D call. This clonotype originated in a man aged 25-40 years with glioma. This sample comprised PBMCs, obtained from a glioma patient whose treatment included an IDH1 peptide vaccine. The CDR3 DNA reads as TGCGCCAGCAGCTTGCCCCAAGAGACCCAGTACTTC. Translation gives CASSLPQETQYF.